Below, 16 T cell receptor beta chains from the same sample are listed, as sequenced in a study of blood T cell repertoires in COVID-19. Profiling relied on immunoSEQ multiplex PCR, and the TCRdb table lists in-frame clones only, not all of them. The sample lists about 100,000 clones; roughly 92% were seen once. Material for sequencing was peripheral blood. The receptors derive from a woman aged 45 to 65 with COVID-19, enrolled during active disease.

V gene TRBV19 combines with J gene TRBJ1-1, with D perhaps matching TRBD1 (6 bases). Germline loops: CDR1 LNHDA, CDR2 SQIVND (reference sequence). The CDR3 is 15 residues long. Trimming shortened V by 3 bases and J by 1 base, and 12 bases separated the two germline ends. CDR3 loop: CASSIEDRRNTEAFF. CDR3 DNA sequence: TGTGCCAGTAGTATCGAGGACAGAAGGAACACTGAAGCTTTCTTT.

CDR3 sequence reads: CASSEWGTPNYGYTF. The CDR3 nucleotides are TGTGCCAGCAGTGAATGGGGCACCCCTAACTATGGCTACACCTTC. This chain links TRBV6-1 with TRBJ1-2; tentatively, D is TRBD1 (5 bases). This CDR3 has 15 amino acids. With 2 bases removed from V and 0 bases from J, the gap between germline ends came to 10 bases. The germline V gene encodes CDR1 MNHNS and CDR2 SASEGT.

The chain combines TRBV21-1 with TRBJ1-5. TRBV21-1 is flagged as a pseudogene. This CDR3 region has 13 residues. The CDR3 reads CASSPLLNQPQHF. The CDR3 region has the DNA TGTGCCAGCAGCCCATTACTTAATCAGCCCCAGCATTTT.

The genes are TRBV18 and TRBJ1-5; TRBD1 might be the D (5 bases). The ends were cut back, 3 bases at V and 8 bases at J, with 14 bases in the middle. CDR3 length: 14 amino acids. In germline, CDR1 is KGHSH, CDR2 LQKENI. The DNA of the CDR3 is TGTGCCAGCTCACCGTCAGGGTCTAGAGAGCCCCAGCATTTT. It specifies CASSPSGSREPQHF.

The J gene is TRBJ1-2, the V gene TRBV19; 10 positions match TRBD1. Germline CDR1 LNHDA, CDR2 SQIVND (reference sequence). CDR3 size: 16 residues. V was clipped by 3 bases and J by 4 bases; unmatched bases: 8. As DNA, the CDR3 is TGTGCCAGTAGTATGGGGACCGGGACAGGGGTCTATGGCTACACCTTC. This gives the protein CASSMGTGTGVYGYTF.

The V call is TRBV15, the J call TRBJ2-7; no clear D. Germline V lookup: CDR1 LNHNV, CDR2 YYDKDF (reference sequence). Deletions cut 0 bases from V and 7 bases from J, with 10 bases between. The CDR3 runs 13 residues. This chain's CDR3 is CATSREATSEQYF. CDR3 sequence (DNA): TGTGCCACCAGCAGAGAAGCGACGAGTGAGCAGTACTTC.

V and J are TRBV4-1 and TRBJ2-7; 8 nucleotides match TRBD2. The CDR3 covers 18 residues. Germline CDR1 is MGHRA and CDR2 is YSYEKL. Trimming at V came to 0 bases and at J to 4 bases, leaving 14 bases not matched to a gene. CDR3 nucleotide sequence: TGCGCCAGCAGCCAAGAGGGAGGACTAGCTTTCGGCCCTTACGAGCAGTACTTC. Protein: CASSQEGGLAFGPYEQYF.

The rearrangement uses TRBV21-1 and TRBJ1-6; the table's D call TRBD1 went unverified against the DNA. TRBV21-1 corresponds to a pseudogene. The CDR3 spans 17 residues. CDR3 coding DNA: TGTGCCAGCAGCAAAGAGGACAGGGTATCCTATAATTCACCCCTCCACTTT. It encodes CASSKEDRVSYNSPLHF.

This clone was detected only once. V gene TRBV5-1 combines with J gene TRBJ1-1; D call uncertain. The CDR3 covers 12 residues. The V gene's germline CDR1 is SGHRS and CDR2 YFSETQ. Trimming took 4 bases from V and 3 from J, leaving 7 bases between them. CDR3 in amino acids: CASSLADTEAFF. In nucleotides, the CDR3 is TGCGCCAGCAGCCTAGCGGACACTGAAGCTTTCTTT.

V usage is TRBV27 and J usage is TRBJ1-5, with 7 bases fitting TRBD1. Germline loops: CDR1 MNHEY, CDR2 SMNVEV (reference sequence). The CDR3 spans 13 residues. J was trimmed by 5 bases and V by 3 bases; bases with no gene match: 1. CDR3 DNA: TGTGCCAGCAGTTTCACAGGGGATCAGCCCCAGCATTTT. This encodes CASSFTGDQPQHF.

The rearrangement joins TRBV19 to TRBJ2-3, with TRBD2 as a possible D gene (5 bases). Germline CDR1 is LNHDA and CDR2 is SQIVND (reference sequence). The CDR3 totals 19 residues. The V end was cut by 5 bases, the J end by 5 bases, with 29 bases between. The CDR3 DNA sequence: TGTGCCAGTAGTCCCCTTCGTCCAGGCGAAGCGGCACTGGAAGATACGCAGTATTTT. This encodes CASSPLRPGEAALEDTQYF.

This chain connects TRBV11-2 to TRBJ2-1; D is unresolved. Germline V gives CDR1 SGHAT, CDR2 FQNNGV. V was clipped by 0 bases and J by 0 bases, with 15 bases between them. The CDR3 is 18 residues long. CDR3 residues: CASSLDLSLLSSYNEQFF. CDR3 coding DNA: TGTGCCAGCAGCTTAGATCTGAGTCTTCTGAGCTCCTACAATGAGCAGTTCTTC.

V usage is TRBV7-8 and J usage is TRBJ2-1; no clear D gene. Trimming left V 5 bases short and J 0 bases short, with 14 bases between. The CDR3 consists of 16 residues. The germline CDR1 and CDR2 sequences are SGHVS and FQNEAQ. The CDR3 coding sequence is TGTGCCAGCAGCCCCCACGGAAGCGTCTCCTACAATGAGCAGTTCTTC. Translation: CASSPHGSVSYNEQFF.

A single count supports this clone. This chain uses TRBV27 with TRBJ1-5; D ambiguous. The V and J ends lost 2 bases and 0 bases respectively, with 5 bases between them. Germline lookup yields CDR1 MNHEY and CDR2 SMNVEV (reference sequence). The CDR3 has 14 residues. This CDR3 reads CASSLQNSNQPQHF. CDR3 coding DNA: TGTGCCAGCAGTTTACAAAATAGCAATCAGCCCCAGCATTTT.

This clone was seen just once. V gene TRBV7-3 combines with J gene TRBJ2-3; 11 nucleotides agree with TRBD1. The junction had 12 bases not matched to a gene; V was cut back by 5 bases and J by 5 bases. CDR1 and CDR2 from the germline V gene are SGHTA and FQGTGA. This CDR3 spans 17 amino acids. CDR3 region: CASSPSRTGGSVDTQYF. The CDR3 DNA reads as TGTGCCAGCAGCCCATCCAGGACAGGGGGCTCGGTAGATACGCAGTATTTT.

The V and J genes are TRBV19 and TRBJ1-5; D is unresolved. V lost 2 bases and J lost 3, with 20 bases in between. The CDR3 contains 18 residues. Germline V lookup: CDR1 LNHDA, CDR2 SQIVND (reference sequence). DNA of the CDR3: TGTGCCAGTAGTATAAGCGGCCTCCTTCCAGGCCTCAATCAGCCCCAGCATTTT. This gives the protein CASSISGLLPGLNQPQHF. Full variable domain (remainder filled in from reference TRBV19 and TRBJ1-5): DGGITQSPKYLFRKEGQNVTLSCEQNLNHDAMYWYRQDPGQGLRLIYYSQIVNDFQKGDIAEGYSVSREKKESFPLTVTSAQKNPTAFYLCASSISGLLPGLNQPQHFGDGTRLSIL.